These T cell receptor beta chains were read from a single sample in a study of Ad26.COV2.S vaccination and SARS-CoV-2 variants. TCRdb's copy holds only in-frame clones and misses some; the assay was immunoSEQ multiplex PCR. The sample shows some 350,000 clones, 70% to 90% of them seen only once. The material was peripheral blood, obtained in a trial of Ad26.COV2.S vaccine versus placebo. Receptors originate from a person between 18 and 59 years old who received the Ad26.COV2.S COVID-19 vaccine or a placebo. CDR3s include the opening cysteine and the closing phenylalanine or tryptophan. The order of the fields is V gene, D gene, J gene, clone size, CDR3 DNA, CDR3 protein. The D gene is left open where the match is weak. Part of the rows lack a size; the others show once, few, many or a class for expanded clones.

TRBV6-2/TRBV6-3	TRBD1	TRBJ2-2	.	TGTGCCAGCAGTTACTTTGGACAGGTGAACACCGGGGAGCTGTTTTTT	CASSYFGQVNTGELFF
TRBV7-2	TRBD1	TRBJ1-6	once	TGTGCCAGCAGCTTAGGGAGGACAGGGCAGCCTTCACCCCTCCACTTT	CASSLGRTGQPSPLHF
TRBV6-2/TRBV6-3	.	TRBJ2-1	.	TGTGCCAGCAGTTACCGGGACCCAATCGCGGGTGAGCAGTTCTTC	CASSYRDPIAGEQFF
TRBV7-9	.	TRBJ1-6	few	TGTGCCAGCAGCTGGACGGGCGTGTATTCACCCCTCCACTTT	CASSWTGVYSPLHF
TRBV2	TRBD2	TRBJ2-5	.	TGTGCCAGCAGGGGAAGGACTAGCGGGGAAGAGACCCAGTACTTC	CASRGRTSGEETQYF
TRBV10-2	TRBD2	TRBJ2-5	.	TGCGCCAGCAGGCAGCGGGGGGGCCGGGAGACCCAGTACTTC	CASRQRGGRETQYF
TRBV27	.	TRBJ1-5	.	TGTGCCAGCAGTTTTGGGGGGGCGGGGCAGCCCCAGCATTTT	CASSFGGAGQPQHF
TRBV9	.	TRBJ2-7	.	TGTGCCAGCAGCGTATGGGCACTACCAGACGAGCAGTACTTC	CASSVWALPDEQYF
TRBV6-1	TRBD2	TRBJ2-1	.	TGTGCCAGCAGTGAAGCTTGGCGGGGGGAGCAGTTCTTC	CASSEAWRGEQFF
TRBV5-1	TRBD1	TRBJ1-1	.	TGCGCCAGCAGCTTGGTAGGGGGCGAAGCTTTCTTT	CASSLVGGEAFF
TRBV30	.	TRBJ2-3	once	TGTGCCTGGAGTCCAACCGGGACCCTCCGCACAGATACGCAGTATTTT	CAWSPTGTLRTDTQYF
TRBV3-1/TRBV3-2	TRBD1	TRBJ1-4	.	TGTGCCAGCAGCCAAGCCTCCCCCGGGACAGGGGATGAAAAACTGTTTTTT	CASSQASPGTGDEKLFF
TRBV18	TRBD1	TRBJ1-3	.	TGTGCCAGCTCACCACCGGGACAGGGAGTTGGAAACACCATATATTTT	CASSPPGQGVGNTIYF
TRBV4-3	TRBD2	TRBJ2-7	.	TGCGCCAGCAGCCAAGTCTTTGGGGGCGGGGGGGCAGGCGAGCAGTACTTC	CASSQVFGGGGAGEQYF
TRBV2	.	TRBJ1-4	.	TGTGCCAGCACGGCGGGCAGGTCAAATGAAAAACTGTTTTTT	CASTAGRSNEKLFF
TRBV2	.	TRBJ1-3	once	TGTGCCAGCAGTGAATATCGGGGGGGATCTGGAAACACCATATATTTT	CASSEYRGGSGNTIYF
TRBV27	.	TRBJ1-5	.	TGTGCCAGCAGTTCGACAGGCCGTTACAATCAGCCCCAGCATTTT	CASSSTGRYNQPQHF
TRBV10-3	.	TRBJ1-1	.	TGTGCCATCAGTGAGCTACGTCACACGGAAGGGGACGCTGAAGCTTTCTTT	CAISELRHTEGDAEAFF
TRBV4-3	TRBD1	TRBJ1-2	.	TGCGCCAGCAGCCAATATCTAAACGCGGGACAGGGCTCATCGACCTTC	CASSQYLNAGQGSSTF
TRBV13	.	TRBJ1-1	.	TGTGCCAGCAGCTACCTTGGTCGGGTAGGAGGAACTGAAGCTTTCTTT	CASSYLGRVGGTEAFF
TRBV15	TRBD1	TRBJ2-7	.	TGTGCCACCAGCAGAGATCGACAGGGGGAAGGCTTCGAGCAGTACTTC	CATSRDRQGEGFEQYF
TRBV4-3	.	TRBJ1-5	.	TGCGCCAGCAGCCAAGATTTTAATTCGGGGGGTAGCAATCAGCCCCAGCATTTT	CASSQDFNSGGSNQPQHF
TRBV12-3/TRBV12-4	.	TRBJ2-7	.	TGTGCCAGCAACCGAGGGAGCTCCTACGAGCAGTACTTC	CASNRGSSYEQYF
TRBV6-2/TRBV6-3	.	TRBJ2-3	.	TGTGCCAGCAGTTACCTCGCGGGGCGCACAGATACGCAGTATTTT	CASSYLAGRTDTQYF
TRBV7-7	TRBD1	TRBJ2-2	.	TGTGCTAGCAGCTTAGCCCAGGGGGCCGGGGAGCTGTTTTTT	CASSLAQGAGELFF